This T cell receptor (beta chain) was sequenced for a study of T cell responses to AZD1222 COVID-19 vaccine. The table came from immunoSEQ multiplex PCR; TCRdb's copy has only in-frame clones and leaves some out. The sample includes more than 150,000 clones, just over 90% seen only once; the top ten take under 1.5%. About this clone itself: No antigen is known for it.

Overall study findings and caveats: Dominant at 160-218 and 743-854, vaccine-associated CD4 TCRs also spanned spike.

This TCR derives from an adult who received the AZD1222 COVID-19 vaccine. This material consisted of peripheral blood, taken 28 days after the second AZD1222 dose.

The CDR3 DNA sequence: TGCGCCAGCAGCCCCGGACAGGGGATGAACACTGAAGCTTTCTTT. It specifies CASSPGQGMNTEAFF. The chain carries TRBV5-1 and TRBJ1-1; 9 nucleotides match TRBD1. Germline lookup yields CDR1 SGHRS and CDR2 YFSETQ. The CDR3 is 15 amino acids. V dropped 4 bases and J dropped 0; count of bases not matched to a gene: 4.